The 5 T cell receptor beta chains below all came from one sample that was sequenced in a study of blood T cell repertoires in COVID-19 (dated by TCRdb to about 2020). Preparation of the library involved the immunoSEQ multiplex PCR assay. This is the immuneACCESS table as TCRdb keeps it, with only in-frame sequences that have V and J called. A part of the clones is gone; compared with another copy, unresolved V genes explain less than half, and the rest is unexplained. The sample contains 250,000 or so clones, around 81% of them found a single time. Jointly, the top ten make up about 6.3% of the sample. The sample taken for sequencing was peripheral blood. The receptors stem from a woman in her sixties or seventies with active or convalescent COVID-19.

V is TRBV6-2 or TRBV6-3 and J is TRBJ2-1, with D tentatively TRBD1 (5 bases). The CDR3 runs to 15 residues. In germline, CDR1 is MNHEY, CDR2 SVGEGT. Trimming took 2 bases from V and 8 from J, leaving 16 bases between them. The CDR3 sequence is CASSYVARVGYEQFF. The CDR3, as DNA: TGTGCCAGCAGTTACGTTGCCAGGGTGGGGTATGAGCAGTTCTTC.

This clone turned up a few times. This chain connects TRBV28 to TRBJ1-6; 7 bases map to TRBD1. The CDR3 covers 15 residues. V lost 4 bases to trimming and J lost 4 bases; unmatched junction nucleotides: 4. CDR1 is MDHEN and CDR2 is SYDVKM in the germline V gene. CDR3 sequence: CASSYEQGYNSPLHF. In nucleotides, the CDR3 is TGTGCCAGCAGTTACGAACAGGGGTATAATTCACCCCTCCACTTT.

V is TRBV4-1 and J is TRBJ1-1; the D is unclear. From germline, CDR1 is MGHRA and CDR2 YSYEKL. The V and J ends lost 8 bases and 0 bases respectively, with 13 bases between them. The CDR3 is 14 residues long. CDR3 loop: CASRSTILNTEAFF. The CDR3 DNA reads as TGCGCCAGCCGTTCGACAATTCTGAACACTGAAGCTTTCTTT.

This chain links TRBV7-9 with TRBJ1-4; the D is unclear. The CDR3 is made up of 14 amino acids. Germline V gene sequence: CDR1 SEHNR, CDR2 FQNEAQ (reference sequence). Trimming removed 5 bases from V and 5 bases from J, with 12 bases in between. The chain's CDR3 is CASSLGRENEKLFF. The CDR3 nucleotides are TGTGCCAGCAGCCTCGGGAGGGAGAATGAAAAACTGTTTTTT.

This chain connects TRBV7-2 to TRBJ2-7; 7 positions match TRBD2. In germline, CDR1 is SGHTA, CDR2 FQGNSA. J gave up 4 bases and V 5 bases, and 5 bases lay outside the gene matches. The CDR3 covers 13 residues. The CDR3 region is CASSLTSRYEQYF. CDR3 sequence (DNA): TGTGCCAGCAGCCTGACTAGCAGGTACGAGCAGTACTTC. Based on the CDR3 plus reference TRBV7-2 and TRBJ2-7, the full variable domain is GAGVSQSPSNKVTEKGKDVELRCDPISGHTALYWYRQSLGQGLEFLIYFQGNSAPDKSGLPSDRFSAERTGGSVSTLTIQRTQQEDSAVYLCASSLTSRYEQYFGPGTRLTVT.